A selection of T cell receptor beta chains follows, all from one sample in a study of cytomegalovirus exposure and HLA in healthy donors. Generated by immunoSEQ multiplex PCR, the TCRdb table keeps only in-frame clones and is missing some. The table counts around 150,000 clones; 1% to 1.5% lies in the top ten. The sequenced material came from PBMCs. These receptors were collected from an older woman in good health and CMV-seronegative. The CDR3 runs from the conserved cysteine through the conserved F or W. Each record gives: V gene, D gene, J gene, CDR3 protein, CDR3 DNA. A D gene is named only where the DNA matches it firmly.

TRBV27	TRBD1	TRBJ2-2	CASSLWTGGRTGELFF	TGTGCCAGCAGTTTGTGGACAGGGGGAAGGACCGGGGAGCTGTTTTTT
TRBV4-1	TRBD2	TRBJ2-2	CASSQEAAGANTGELFF	TGCGCCAGCAGCCAAGAGGCAGCGGGAGCGAACACCGGGGAGCTGTTTTTT
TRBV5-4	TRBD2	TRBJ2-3	CASSSGGGGLLRASDTQYF	TGTGCCAGCAGCTCCGGTGGGGGGGGACTTCTTCGGGCCTCAGATACGCAGTATTTT
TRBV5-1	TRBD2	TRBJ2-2	CASSLKAGGRTGELFF	TGCGCCAGCAGCTTGAAGGCGGGAGGGAGAACCGGGGAGCTGTTTTTT
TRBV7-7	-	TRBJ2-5	CASSSGGAQYF	TGTGCCAGCAGCTCGGGCGGGGCCCAGTACTTC
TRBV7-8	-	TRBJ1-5	CASSLQGNQPQHF	TGTGCCAGCAGCTTACAGGGGAATCAGCCCCAGCATTTT
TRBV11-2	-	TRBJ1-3	CASSNRVGNTIYF	TGTGCCAGCAGCAATCGGGTCGGAAACACCATATATTTT
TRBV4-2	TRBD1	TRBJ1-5	CASSQEDVRGQGNQPQHF	TGTGCCAGCAGCCAAGAGGACGTACGAGGACAGGGTAATCAGCCCCAGCATTTT
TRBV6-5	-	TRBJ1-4	CASSYSFAGFELFF	TGTGCCAGCAGTTACTCGTTTGCGGGTTTTGAGCTGTTTTTT
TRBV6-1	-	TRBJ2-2	CASDREAGELFF	TGTGCCAGCGACAGGGAGGCCGGGGAGCTGTTTTTT
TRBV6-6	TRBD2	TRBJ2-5	CASSWTSGSETQYF	TGTGCCAGCAGCTGGACTAGCGGGAGTGAGACCCAGTACTTC
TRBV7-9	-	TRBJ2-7	CASSSSDSRYEQYF	TGTGCCAGCAGCTCGTCGGACAGCCGCTACGAGCAGTACTTC
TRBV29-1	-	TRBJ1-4	CSVEPATNEKLFF	TGCAGCGTTGAACCTGCAACTAATGAAAAACTGTTTTTT
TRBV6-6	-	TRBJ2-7	CASSYSPGTMDEQYF	TGTGCCAGCAGTTACTCCCCAGGGACAATGGACGAGCAGTACTTC
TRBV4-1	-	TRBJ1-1	CASSHGRDSSYSGAFF	TGCGCCAGCAGCCATGGGCGGGACTCCAGTTACTCTGGAGCTTTCTTT
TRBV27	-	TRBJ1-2	CASSFRRTADYGYTF	TGTGCCAGCAGTTTTAGGCGGACAGCTGACTATGGCTACACCTTC
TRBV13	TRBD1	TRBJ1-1	CASSSGQEHEAFF	TGTGCCAGCAGCTCAGGACAGGAGCATGAAGCTTTCTTT
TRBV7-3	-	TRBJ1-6	CASSLTGGATSSPLHF	TGTGCCAGCAGCTTAACTGGGGGTGCGACTAGTTCACCCCTCCACTTT
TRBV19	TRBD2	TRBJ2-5	CASTPGGKMETQYF	TGTGCCAGTACCCCCGGGGGGAAAATGGAGACCCAGTACTTC
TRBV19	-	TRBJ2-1	CASSIPGSGSDEQFF	TGTGCCAGTAGTATCCCAGGGTCTGGTTCCGATGAGCAGTTCTTC
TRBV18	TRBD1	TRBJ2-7	CASSPGTGSYEQYF	TGTGCCAGCTCACCTGGGACAGGGTCCTACGAGCAGTACTTC
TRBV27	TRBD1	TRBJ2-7	CASSRQGGAYEQYF	TGTGCCAGCAGTAGACAGGGGGGCGCCTACGAGCAGTACTTC
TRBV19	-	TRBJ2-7	CASRPTPASSYEQYF	TGTGCCAGTCGCCCGACTCCAGCATCCTCCTACGAGCAGTACTTC
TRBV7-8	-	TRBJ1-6	CASSLARQGNSPLHF	TGTGCCAGCAGCTTAGCGAGGCAGGGGAATTCACCCCTCCACTTT
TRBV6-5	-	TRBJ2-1	CASSYQASSYNEQFF	TGTGCCAGCAGTTACCAGGCGAGCTCCTACAATGAGCAGTTCTTC
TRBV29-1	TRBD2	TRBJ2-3	CSVEDGPTSGGVEDTQYF	TGCAGCGTTGAAGATGGCCCGACTAGCGGGGGGGTGGAAGATACGCAGTATTTT
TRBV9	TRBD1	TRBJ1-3	CASSEITGGSGNTIYF	TGTGCCAGCAGCGAGATCACAGGGGGCTCTGGAAACACCATATATTTT
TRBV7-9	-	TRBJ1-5	CASSPPGSNQPQHF	TGTGCCAGCAGCCCTCCGGGTAGCAATCAGCCCCAGCATTTT
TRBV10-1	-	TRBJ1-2	CASSERRVGYTF	TGCGCCAGCAGTGAGAGGCGGGTTGGCTACACCTTC
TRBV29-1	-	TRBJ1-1	CSAGRGNTEAFF	TGCAGCGCCGGTAGGGGTAACACTGAAGCTTTCTTT
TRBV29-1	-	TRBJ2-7	CSVRGAGYEQYF	TGCAGCGTTCGGGGGGCTGGCTACGAGCAGTACTTC
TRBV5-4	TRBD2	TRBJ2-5	CASSLREGHETQYF	TGTGCCAGCAGCCTTCGGGAGGGCCATGAGACCCAGTACTTC
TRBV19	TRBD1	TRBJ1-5	CASMKTGVYSNQPQHF	TGTGCCAGTATGAAAACAGGGGTTTACAGCAATCAGCCCCAGCATTTT
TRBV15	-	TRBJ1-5	CATSRDGGADYNQPQHF	TGTGCCACCAGCAGAGATGGAGGTGCGGATTACAATCAGCCCCAGCATTTT
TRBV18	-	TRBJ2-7	CASSPRGSYEQYF	TGTGCCAGCTCCCCTCGGGGCTCCTACGAGCAGTACTTC
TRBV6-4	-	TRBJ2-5	CASSKPGQGRGETQYF	TGTGCCAGCAGTAAGCCCGGACAAGGCCGGGGGGAGACCCAGTACTTC
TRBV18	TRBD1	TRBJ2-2	CASSPGTGWYNTGELFF	TGTGCCAGCTCACCCGGGACAGGGTGGTATAACACCGGGGAGCTGTTTTTT
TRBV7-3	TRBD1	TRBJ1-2	CASSTGDSYGYTF	TGTGCCAGCAGCACTGGGGACAGCTATGGCTACACCTTC
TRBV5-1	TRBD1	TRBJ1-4	CASSVEGAPNEKLFF	TGCGCCAGCAGCGTGGAGGGGGCACCTAATGAAAAACTGTTTTTT
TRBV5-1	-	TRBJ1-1	CASSNDGDTEAFF	TGCGCCAGCAGCAACGACGGGGACACTGAAGCTTTCTTT
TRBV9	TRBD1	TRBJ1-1	CATTPRDRDTEAFF	TGTGCCACCACCCCCCGGGACAGAGACACTGAAGCTTTCTTT
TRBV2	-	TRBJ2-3	CASSENSAGTQYF	TGTGCCAGCAGTGAGAACTCAGCGGGTACGCAGTATTTT
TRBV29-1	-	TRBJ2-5	CSAHQDQETQYF	TGCAGCGCTCACCAGGACCAAGAGACCCAGTACTTC
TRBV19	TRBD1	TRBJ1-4	CASSPSTGDEKLFF	TGTGCCAGTAGTCCTTCAACAGGGGATGAAAAACTGTTTTTT
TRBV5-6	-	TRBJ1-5	CASSYSNQPQHF	TGTGCCAGCAGTTATAGCAATCAGCCCCAGCATTTT
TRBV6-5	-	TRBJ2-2	CASSYYSAGELFF	TGTGCCAGCAGTTACTATTCTGCCGGGGAGCTGTTTTTT
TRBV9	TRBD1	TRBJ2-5	CASSVDRGLETQYF	TGTGCCAGCAGCGTTGACAGGGGGCTTGAGACCCAGTACTTC
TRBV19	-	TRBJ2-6	CATNRDSGANVLTF	TGTGCCACTAACAGGGATTCTGGGGCCAACGTCCTGACTTTC
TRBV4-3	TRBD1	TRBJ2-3	CASSHGQGAPDTQYF	TGCGCCAGCAGCCATGGGCAGGGGGCGCCGGATACGCAGTATTTT
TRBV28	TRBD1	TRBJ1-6	CASSWDSLNSPLHF	TGTGCCAGCAGTTGGGACAGTCTTAATTCACCCCTCCACTTT
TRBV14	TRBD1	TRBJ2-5	CASLRDRPYQETQYF	TGTGCCAGCCTTAGGGACAGGCCGTACCAAGAGACCCAGTACTTC
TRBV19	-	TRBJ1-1	CASQDRPIASEAFF	TGTGCCAGTCAGGACAGACCCATAGCCTCTGAAGCTTTCTTT
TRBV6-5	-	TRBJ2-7	CASRTGGVQYF	TGTGCCAGCAGAACAGGGGGGGTGCAGTACTTC